This T cell receptor beta chain comes out of a study of cytomegalovirus exposure and HLA in healthy donors. Whole-study results and caveats: Association with HLA alleles at 0.05 false discovery rate was found for roughly 17,000 TCR beta sequences in a later analysis. Reportedly, diagnosis of cytomegalovirus status by the classifier showed high specificity and sensitivity.

Primers for the PCR totalled 60 Vbeta and 13 Jbeta. TCRdb's copy holds only in-frame clones and misses some; the assay was immunoSEQ multiplex PCR. Of some 130,000 clones listed, 55% to 80% were seen once; the top ten hold about 1.2%. About this clone: Its cognate antigen is unknown.

The CDR3 sequence is 14 residues long. V was clipped by 1 base and J by 3 bases; unmatched bases: 2. Germline values: CDR1 SGHAT, CDR2 FQNNGV. Sequenced: PBMCs. The rearrangement joins TRBV11-2 to TRBJ1-1; TRBD1 matches at 7 bases. The sequence derives from a woman in her forties in good health and CMV-seronegative. As DNA, the CDR3 is TGTGCCAGCAGCTTAGCGGGGACAGACACTGAAGCTTTCTTT. Translating it yields CASSLAGTDTEAFF.